The 22 T cell receptor beta chains given below trace back to one sample, sequenced in a study of T cells in Graves' hyperthyroidism and ophthalmopathy. Amplified regions were TCR beta CDR3 sequences from RNA transcripts. During a first-round RT-PCR of the TCR CDR3, the HTBI primer set was used. TCRdb called the multiplex PCR reads again in MiXCR, with one record for every CDR3 protein. The sample shows hundreds of thousands of distinct CDR3 sequences, roughly 14% of them seen only once. The sample was blood. The source of these receptors is a man between 18 and 29 years old with Graves' ophthalmopathy.

In this sample, this clonotype turned up many times. The chain uses TRBV11-2 and TRBJ1-5; D ambiguous. The CDR3 runs to 15 residues. Germline CDR1 and CDR2: SGHAT and FQNNGV. The germline V and J ends were trimmed by 2 bases and 1 base, with 9 bases remaining between them. Here the CDR3 reads CASSLQGRSNQPQHF. The CDR3 bases are TGTGCCAGCAGCTTACAAGGACGGAGCAATCAGCCCCAGCATTTT.

The chain links TRBV27 to TRBJ1-2; 7 positions match TRBD1. V shed 7 bases and J 3 bases; nucleotides not matched to a gene: 11. Germline-derived CDR1 and CDR2 are MNHEY and SMNVEV (reference sequence). The length of the CDR3 is 15 residues. CDR3 region: CASTPAGGGHYGYTF. The CDR3 DNA reads TGTGCCAGCACCCCAGCCGGAGGGGGCCACTATGGCTACACCTTC.

The chain carries TRBV12-5 and TRBJ1-3; D call uncertain. V was cut by 0 bases and J by 2 bases, with 17 bases left in between. The CDR3 length is 18 residues. From germline, CDR1 is LGHNT and CDR2 FRNRAP. The CDR3 nucleotides are TGTGCTAGTGGTTTGGTCCTTAGCAGCGGAGATACTGGAAACACCATATATTTT. This sequence encodes CASGLVLSSGDTGNTIYF.

This clonotype was picked up many times. The chain couples TRBV20-1 to TRBJ1-5; D gene unclear. CDR3 length: 13 amino acids. Per germline, CDR1 DFQATT and CDR2 SNEGSKA (reference sequence). Between the trimmed V and J ends, which lost 3 bases and 7 bases, there was a span of 13 bases. CDR3 in DNA: TGCAGTGCTAGTCCCCCCCCAGGCCAGCCCCAGCATTTT. It yields the protein CSASPPPGQPQHF.

This clonotype was seen many times. V and J are TRBV4-1 and TRBJ1-1; TRBD1 might be the D (5 bases). This CDR3 is built from 12 residues. The V gene's germline CDR1 is MGHRA and CDR2 YSYEKL. Trimming stripped 0 bases from V and 11 bases from J, with 10 bases between. As DNA, the CDR3 is TGCGCCAGCAGCCAAGATGGGGGAGGTGCTTTCTTT. Amino acids: CASSQDGGGAFF.

This clonotype was seen repeatedly, ten times or more. The chain employs TRBV2 and TRBJ2-5; 10 nucleotides align to TRBD1. The V and J ends lost 5 bases and 4 bases, in that order; junction bases with no gene match: 4. Germline V CDR1 and CDR2: SNHLY, FYNNEI. CDR3 length: 14 residues. CDR3 sequence: CASSSTGGGETQYF. The CDR3 DNA reads TGTGCCAGCAGTTCGACAGGGGGCGGAGAGACCCAGTACTTC.

This clonotype has at least ten counts. The rearrangement links TRBV7-9 to TRBJ2-1, with TRBD2 identical over 13 bases. The CDR3 runs to 18 residues. Germline V gives CDR1 SEHNR, CDR2 FQNEAQ (reference sequence). J was trimmed by 2 bases and V by 0 bases; bases with no gene match: 4. CDR3 DNA: TGTGCCAGCAGCTTAGCGTTAGGGACTAGCGGGACCTACAATGAGCAGTTCTTC. Protein: CASSLALGTSGTYNEQFF.

This clonotype occurred many times. The V and J genes are TRBV2 and TRBJ1-2; a weak D match, TRBD1 (5 bases). Per the germline V gene, CDR1 is SNHLY and CDR2 is FYNNEI. CDR3 size: 13 residues. Between the trimmed V and J ends, which lost 6 bases and 3 bases, there was a span of 11 bases. CDR3 sequence: CASRGDGHYGYTF. The DNA of the CDR3 is TGTGCCAGCAGGGGGGACGGCCACTATGGCTACACCTTC.

This rearrangement joins TRBV30 to TRBJ2-7; D remains unclear. The germline V and J ends were trimmed by 1 base and 3 bases, with 10 bases remaining between them. Looked up from germline, CDR1 is GTSNPN and CDR2 is SVGIG (reference sequence). CDR3 length: 13 residues. The CDR3 spells CAWSEATLYEQYF. DNA for the CDR3: TGTGCCTGGAGTGAAGCTACCCTCTACGAGCAGTACTTC.

This clonotype has a count of ten or more. The chain carries TRBV30 and TRBJ1-1; D unresolved. Germline loops: CDR1 GTSNPN, CDR2 SVGIG (reference sequence). CDR3 length equals 13 residues. V lost 3 bases, J lost 2 bases, and 10 bases lay in between. The CDR3 loop is CAWRFGFNTEAFF. CDR3 in DNA: TGTGCCTGGAGGTTCGGCTTTAACACTGAAGCTTTCTTT.

As regards this clonotype: Possible read error: a much larger clone is one base away. V usage is TRBV5-5 and J usage is TRBJ2-2; D remains ambiguous. The germline V gene encodes CDR1 SGHKS and CDR2 YYEKEE (reference sequence). CDR3 length equals 12 residues. The CDR3, as DNA: TGTACCAGCAGCTATGGGGCCGGGGAGCTGTTTTTT. Translated: CTSSYGAGELFF.

This sequence joins TRBV7-9 and TRBJ1-3; D is unclear. The CDR3 is 13 residues long. V was pared by 5 bases and J by 2 bases, with 7 bases between. Germline CDR1 SEHNR, CDR2 FQNEAQ (reference sequence). CDR3 nucleotide sequence: TGTGCCAGCAGCGCCTTGGCTGGAAACACCATATATTTT. Protein product: CASSALAGNTIYF.

The chain couples TRBV3-1 to TRBJ1-2; tentative D call: TRBD1 (5 bases). Trimming left V 7 bases short and J 7 bases short, with 25 bases between. There are 16 residues in the CDR3. Germline values: CDR1 LGHDT, CDR2 YNNKEL (reference sequence). The CDR3 region has the DNA TGTGCCAGCACCGAGCCGGGGCCCCGAGAGGATTGTGGCTACACCTTC. This sequence encodes CASTEPGPREDCGYTF. The complete variable domain, with remaining parts taken from reference TRBV3-1 and TRBJ1-2, reads DTAVSQTPKYLVTQMGNDKSIKCEQNLGHDTMYWYKQDSKKFLKIMFSYNNKELIINETVPNRFSPKSPDKAHLNLHINSLELGDSAVYFCASTEPGPREDCGYTFGSGTRLTVV.

This chain joins TRBV30 and TRBJ2-1, with TRBD1 as a possible D gene (5 bases). This CDR3 comprises 14 residues. V was shortened by 2 bases and J by 5 bases, with 13 bases between the two germline ends. Per germline, CDR1 GTSNPN and CDR2 SVGIG (reference sequence). CDR3 in amino acids: CAWSKGALNNEQFF. The CDR3, as DNA: TGTGCCTGGAGTAAAGGGGCATTAAACAATGAGCAGTTCTTC.

The CDR3 DNA follows: TGTGCCAGTAGTATAGATCTTCGGACTTTTAATTCACCCCTCCACTTT. Its protein is CASSIDLRTFNSPLHF. The chain has TRBV19 and TRBJ1-6; D not resolved. V shed 0 bases and J shed 6 bases, with 12 bases lying between them. CDR1 and CDR2 from the germline V gene are LNHDA and SQIVND (reference sequence). The CDR3 contains 16 residues.

This clonotype was detected many times. The rearrangement uses TRBV11-2 and TRBJ2-7, with TRBD1 matching 8 bases. CDR3 length: 15 residues. Germline CDR1 SGHAT, CDR2 FQNNGV. V was clipped by 0 bases and J by 6 bases; unmatched bases: 7. The CDR3 spells CASSLDGWTGLEQYF. The CDR3 DNA sequence: TGTGCCAGCAGCTTAGATGGGTGGACAGGGCTCGAGCAGTACTTC.

This clonotype was picked up many times. This chain joins TRBV6-6 and TRBJ2-1; either TRBD1 or TRBD2 may fit D (5 bases each). Trimming shortened V by 2 bases and J by 9 bases, and 11 bases separated the two germline ends. The CDR3 length is 13 residues. Germline CDR1 reads MNHNY; CDR2 reads SVGAGI (reference sequence). The CDR3 is CASSYGGTSEQFF. In DNA form, the CDR3 reads TGTGCCAGCAGTTACGGGGGAACGTCTGAGCAGTTCTTC.

Only a few counts were recorded for this clonotype. This chain uses TRBV5-1 with TRBJ1-1; D remains unclear. CDR3 size: 14 residues. From germline, CDR1 is SGHRS and CDR2 YFSETQ. V was trimmed by 4 bases and J by 0 bases, leaving 10 bases between them. CDR3 sequence: CASSVGRLNTEAFF. Written as DNA, the CDR3 is TGCGCCAGCAGCGTCGGACGGTTGAACACTGAAGCTTTCTTT. Looking up the rest from reference TRBV5-1 and TRBJ1-1 gives the full variable domain: KAGVTQTPRYLIKTRGQQVTLSCSPISGHRSVSWYQQTPGQGLQFLFEYFSETQRNKGNFPGRFSGRQFSNSRSEMNVSTLELGDSALYLCASSVGRLNTEAFFGQGTRLTVV.

This clonotype has at least ten counts. V is TRBV18 and J is TRBJ2-1, with D maybe TRBD1 (5 bases). CDR1 is KGHSH and CDR2 is LQKENI in the germline V gene. This CDR3 comprises 16 residues. V was pared by 2 bases and J by 8 bases, with 19 bases between. In DNA, the CDR3 is TGTGCCAGCTCACCAAGGGTCCCTGGACATGTACATGAGCAGTTCTTC. This translates into CASSPRVPGHVHEQFF.

This clonotype has at least ten counts. The rearrangement uses TRBV30 and TRBJ2-7; TRBD1 might be the D (6 bases). V was trimmed by 5 bases and J by 4 bases, leaving 15 bases between them. The CDR3 length is 13 residues. Germline CDR1 and CDR2: GTSNPN and SVGIG (reference sequence). The CDR3 DNA sequence: TGTGCCTGGGATCTACAGGGTTTATACGAGCAGTACTTC. Its protein product is CAWDLQGLYEQYF.

The gene calls are TRBV4-1 and TRBJ1-6, with unresolved D. The germline V gene has CDR1 MGHRA and CDR2 YSYEKL. The CDR3 loop spans 12 amino acids. The germline V and J ends were trimmed by 0 bases and 11 bases, with 5 bases remaining between them. CDR3 amino acids: CASSQERAPLHF. CDR3 sequence (DNA): TGCGCCAGCAGCCAAGAAAGGGCACCCCTCCACTTT.

This clonotype was picked up many times. This chain joins TRBV13 and TRBJ1-4; possibly TRBD1 for D (6 bases). V lost 8 bases, J lost 6 bases, and 10 bases lay in between. This CDR3 contains 12 residues. Germline lookup yields CDR1 PRHDT and CDR2 FYEKMQ (reference sequence). The CDR3 DNA reads as TGTGCCAGCGGGGGCAGGGATGAAAAACTGTTTTTT. This encodes CASGGRDEKLFF.